This TCR beta chain was sequenced in a study of cytomegalovirus exposure and HLA in healthy donors. This CDR3 comprises 13 residues. V lost 3 bases and J lost 9, with 11 bases in between. CDR1 is SGHAT, CDR2 FQNNGV, per germline. The PCR employed 60 Vbeta primers together with 13 Jbeta primers. TCRdb keeps only in-frame clones here, not all; method: immunoSEQ multiplex PCR. This table holds under 250,000 clones, around 85% found once. The sequenced sample consisted of PBMCs. J is TRBJ2-2 and V is TRBV11-2; TRBD2 is a possible D gene (6 bases). The receptor's source is a human donor in good health. The CDR3: CASSFDGSRELFF. CDR3 sequence (DNA): TGTGCCAGCAGCTTCGACGGGAGTAGGGAGCTGTTTTTT.